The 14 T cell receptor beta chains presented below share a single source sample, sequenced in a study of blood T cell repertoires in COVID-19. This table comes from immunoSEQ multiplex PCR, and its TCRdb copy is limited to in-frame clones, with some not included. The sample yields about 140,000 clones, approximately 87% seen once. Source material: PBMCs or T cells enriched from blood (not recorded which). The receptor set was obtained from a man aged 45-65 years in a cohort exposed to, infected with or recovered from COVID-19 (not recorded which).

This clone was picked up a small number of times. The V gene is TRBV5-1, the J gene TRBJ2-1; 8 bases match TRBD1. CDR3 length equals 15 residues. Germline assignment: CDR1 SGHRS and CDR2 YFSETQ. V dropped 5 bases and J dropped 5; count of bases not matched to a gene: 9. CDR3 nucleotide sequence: TGCGCCAGCAGACACGGACAGGGATGGGACAATGAGCAGTTCTTC. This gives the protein CASRHGQGWDNEQFF.

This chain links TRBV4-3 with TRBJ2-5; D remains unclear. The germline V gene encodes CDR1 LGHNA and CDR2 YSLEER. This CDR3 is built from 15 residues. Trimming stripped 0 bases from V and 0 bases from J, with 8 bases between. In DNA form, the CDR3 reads TGCGCCAGCAGCCAAGATCTAAGCTACCAAGAGACCCAGTACTTC. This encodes CASSQDLSYQETQYF.

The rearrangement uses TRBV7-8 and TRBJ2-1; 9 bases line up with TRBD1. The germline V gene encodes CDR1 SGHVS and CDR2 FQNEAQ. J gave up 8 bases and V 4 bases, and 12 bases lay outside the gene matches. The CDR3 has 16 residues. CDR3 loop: CASSSGQGKFGHEQFF. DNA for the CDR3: TGTGCCAGCAGCTCGGGACAGGGAAAATTCGGCCATGAGCAGTTCTTC.

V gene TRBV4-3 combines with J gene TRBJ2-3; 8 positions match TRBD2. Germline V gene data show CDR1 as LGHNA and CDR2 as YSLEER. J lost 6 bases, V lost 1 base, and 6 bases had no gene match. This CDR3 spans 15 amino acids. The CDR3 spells CASSQVSGGMDTQYF. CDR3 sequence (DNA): TGCGCCAGCAGCCAAGTTTCGGGGGGGATGGATACGCAGTATTTT.

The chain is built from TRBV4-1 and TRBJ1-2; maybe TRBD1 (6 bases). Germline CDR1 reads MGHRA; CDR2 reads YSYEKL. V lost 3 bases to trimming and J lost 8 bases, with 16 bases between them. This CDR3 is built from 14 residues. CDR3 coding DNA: TGCGCCAGCAGCCATGACGGGTTCCAGGGGGGCTACACCTTC. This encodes CASSHDGFQGGYTF.

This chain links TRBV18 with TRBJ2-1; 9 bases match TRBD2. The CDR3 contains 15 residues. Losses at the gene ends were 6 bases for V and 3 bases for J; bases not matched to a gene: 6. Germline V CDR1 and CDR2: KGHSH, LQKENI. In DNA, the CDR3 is TGTGCCAGCTCGCCGACTAGCGGAGTCTACAATGAGCAGTTCTTC. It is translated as CASSPTSGVYNEQFF.

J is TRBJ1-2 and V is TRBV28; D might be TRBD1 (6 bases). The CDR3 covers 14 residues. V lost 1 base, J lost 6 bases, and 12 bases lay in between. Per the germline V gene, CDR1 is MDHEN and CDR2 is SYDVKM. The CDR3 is CASSLLTGMDGYTF. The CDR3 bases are TGTGCCAGCAGTTTATTAACAGGGATGGATGGCTACACCTTC.

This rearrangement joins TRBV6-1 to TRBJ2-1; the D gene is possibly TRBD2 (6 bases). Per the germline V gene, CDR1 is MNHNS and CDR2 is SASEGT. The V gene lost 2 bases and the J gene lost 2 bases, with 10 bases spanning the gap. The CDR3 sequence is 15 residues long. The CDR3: CASSEWAGTYNEQFF. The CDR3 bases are TGTGCCAGCAGTGAATGGGCGGGAACCTACAATGAGCAGTTCTTC.

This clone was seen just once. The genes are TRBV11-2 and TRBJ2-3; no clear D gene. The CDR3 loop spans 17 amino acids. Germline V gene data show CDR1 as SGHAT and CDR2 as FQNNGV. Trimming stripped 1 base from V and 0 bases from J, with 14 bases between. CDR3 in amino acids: CASSLVGVPSSTDTQYF. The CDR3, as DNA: TGTGCCAGCAGCTTAGTCGGAGTACCCTCTAGCACAGATACGCAGTATTTT.

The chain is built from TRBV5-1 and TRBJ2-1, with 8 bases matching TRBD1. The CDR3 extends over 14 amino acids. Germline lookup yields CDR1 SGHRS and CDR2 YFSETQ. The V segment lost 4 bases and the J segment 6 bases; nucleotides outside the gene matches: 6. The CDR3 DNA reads TGCGCCAGCAGCATCAAGACAGGGGTCAATGAGCAGTTCTTC. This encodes CASSIKTGVNEQFF.

CDR3 in amino acids: CASSQDQVGTASYEQYF. In DNA, the CDR3 is TGCGCCAGCAGCCAAGATCAGGTCGGGACAGCCTCCTACGAGCAGTACTTC. The rearrangement links TRBV4-3 to TRBJ2-7; 7 bases are shared with TRBD1. The germline V gene encodes CDR1 LGHNA and CDR2 YSLEER. This CDR3 contains 17 residues. Losses at the gene ends were 0 bases for V and 0 bases for J; bases not matched to a gene: 8.

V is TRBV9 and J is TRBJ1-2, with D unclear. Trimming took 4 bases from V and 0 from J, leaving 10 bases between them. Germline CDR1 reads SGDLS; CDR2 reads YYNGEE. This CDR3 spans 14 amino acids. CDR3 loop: CASSPAGANYGYTF. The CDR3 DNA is TGTGCCAGCAGCCCCGCGGGAGCTAACTATGGCTACACCTTC.

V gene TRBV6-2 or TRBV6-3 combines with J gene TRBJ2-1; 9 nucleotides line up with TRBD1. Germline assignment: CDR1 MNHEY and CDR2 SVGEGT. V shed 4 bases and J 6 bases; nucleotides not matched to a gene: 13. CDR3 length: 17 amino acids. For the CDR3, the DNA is TGTGCCAGCAGTTCCTCCCCGGGACAGGGAGCGTCCAATGAGCAGTTCTTC. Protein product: CASSSSPGQGASNEQFF.

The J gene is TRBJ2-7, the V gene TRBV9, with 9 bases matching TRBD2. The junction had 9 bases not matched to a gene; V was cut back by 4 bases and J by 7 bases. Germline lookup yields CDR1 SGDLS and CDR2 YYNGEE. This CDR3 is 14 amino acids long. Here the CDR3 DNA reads TGTGCCAGCAGCCATCAGGGACTAGCCGGGGAGCAGTACTTC. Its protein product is CASSHQGLAGEQYF.